The rows below give T cell receptor beta chains drawn from one sample of a study of cytomegalovirus exposure and HLA in healthy donors. The method was immunoSEQ multiplex PCR; TCRdb's version includes in-frame clones alone and lacks a portion of them. The sample consists of some 150,000 clones, approximately 80% of them appearing once. Sample: PBMCs. All receptors derive from a woman between 18 and 30 years old in good health and CMV-seronegative. CDR3s include the opening cysteine and the closing phenylalanine or tryptophan. The order of the fields is V gene, D gene, J gene, CDR3 protein. The D gene is left open where the match is weak.

TRBV27	NA	TRBJ2-7	CASSLGAGWSYEQYF
TRBV7-9	TRBD2	TRBJ2-2	CASRAGLAAGELFF
TRBV9	TRBD2	TRBJ2-1	CASSVGIGRDPYNEQFF
TRBV6-1	TRBD2	TRBJ2-1	CAASPWTSGNNEQFF
TRBV11-2	NA	TRBJ2-4	CASSSGGNIQYF
TRBV27	NA	TRBJ2-5	CASSLSQGRETQYF
TRBV9	NA	TRBJ1-1	CASSVAVNTEAFF
TRBV11-2	NA	TRBJ1-1	CASSLFGRGNTEAFF
TRBV5-1	NA	TRBJ2-7	CASSWESSYEQYF
TRBV11-1	TRBD2	TRBJ2-1	CASSPGTSGHNEQFF
TRBV7-9	TRBD1	TRBJ1-1	CASSEDTGAPTEAFF
TRBV27	TRBD1	TRBJ1-3	CASSATGEEAGNTIYF
TRBV5-1	NA	TRBJ2-3	CASSLDTGSDTQYF
TRBV6-5	TRBD1	TRBJ2-5	CASSVGQFRETQYF
TRBV28	TRBD2	NA	CASTAAGGRRYEQYF
TRBV6-1	NA	TRBJ2-7	CASSEKDTYEQYF
TRBV5-1	TRBD1	TRBJ1-3	CASSSGQGAGNTIYF
TRBV4-2	TRBD2	TRBJ2-2	CASSQGGLGVWTGELFF
TRBV6-1	NA	TRBJ2-7	CASSAAREYGEQYF
TRBV5-1	NA	TRBJ2-2	CASNAGSNTGELFF